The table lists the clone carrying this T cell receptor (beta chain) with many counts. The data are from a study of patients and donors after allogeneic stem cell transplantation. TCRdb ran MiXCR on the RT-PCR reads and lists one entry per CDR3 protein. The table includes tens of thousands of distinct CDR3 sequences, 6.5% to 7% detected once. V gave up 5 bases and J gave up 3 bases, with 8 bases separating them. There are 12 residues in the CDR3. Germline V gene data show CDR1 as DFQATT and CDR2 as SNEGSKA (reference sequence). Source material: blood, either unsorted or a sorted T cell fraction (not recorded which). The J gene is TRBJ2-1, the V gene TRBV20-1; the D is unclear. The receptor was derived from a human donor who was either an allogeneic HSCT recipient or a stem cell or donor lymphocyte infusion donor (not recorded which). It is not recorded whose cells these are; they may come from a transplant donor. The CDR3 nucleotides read TGCAGTGCTTCGACAAGCTACAATGAGCAGTTCTTC. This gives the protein CSASTSYNEQFF.